These T cell receptor beta chains were read from a single sample in a study of cytomegalovirus exposure and HLA in healthy donors. Clones were read by immunoSEQ multiplex PCR, and TCRdb kept only the in-frame ones, dropping some. This table has about 280,000 clones, 70% to 90% appearing once. The sequenced material came from PBMCs. These receptor sequences come from a woman between 18 and 29 years old in good health and CMV-seronegative. The CDR3 runs from the conserved cysteine through the conserved F or W. D genes are given only for firm matches. Expanded clones get a size class; other rows say once, few or many, or leave the size out.

J gene | clone size | V gene | D gene | CDR3 DNA | CDR3 protein
TRBJ2-3 | - | TRBV5-1 | TRBD1 | TGCGCCAGCGGGACAGGGGCATCGGATACGCAGTATTTT | CASGTGASDTQYF
TRBJ1-2 | - | TRBV5-1 | TRBD1 | TGCGCCAGCAGTCCAGGACAGGGCTATGGCTACACCTTC | CASSPGQGYGYTF
TRBJ2-1 | - | TRBV9 | - | TGTGCCAGCAGCGTAGACGGGGGAGAGCAGTTCTTC | CASSVDGGEQFF
TRBJ2-1 | - | TRBV27 | - | TGTGCCAGCACCACCGGGGGCAATGAGCAGTTCTTC | CASTTGGNEQFF
TRBJ2-4 | - | TRBV4-1 | TRBD2 | TGCGCCAGCAGCCAGCCACTAGCGGGAGCCAAAAACATTCAGTACTTC | CASSQPLAGAKNIQYF
TRBJ1-5 | few | TRBV9 | TRBD1 | TGTGCCAGCAGCGGTTGGGACAGGAGAGATCAGCCCCAGCATTTT | CASSGWDRRDQPQHF
TRBJ2-3 | - | TRBV11-1 | TRBD2 | TGTGCCAGCAGCTTCAGACTAGCGGGTAGCACAGATACGCAGTATTTT | CASSFRLAGSTDTQYF
TRBJ2-7 | - | TRBV4-1 | - | TGCGCCAGCAGCCAAGAAAATGCCCGCAGGGGAGACGAGCAGTACTTC | CASSQENARRGDEQYF
TRBJ2-7 | - | TRBV28 | - | TGTGCCAGCCAAACAGGAATGTCCTACGAGCAGTACTTC | CASQTGMSYEQYF
TRBJ2-7 | - | TRBV6-6 | - | TGTGCCAGCAGCCGAGGGACTTCCTTCTACGAGCAGTACTTC | CASSRGTSFYEQYF
TRBJ1-1 | - | TRBV28 | - | TGTGCCAGCAGCCCACCGGGTTTTCCTGAAGCTTTCTTT | CASSPPGFPEAFF
TRBJ2-5 | - | TRBV2 | - | TGTGCCAGCAGTGAAACAGGGAGGGAGGAGACCCAGTACTTC | CASSETGREETQYF
TRBJ1-6 | once | TRBV4-3 | TRBD1 | TGCGCCAGCAGCCAAGTTCAGGGGGCGAATAATTCACCCCTCCACTTT | CASSQVQGANNSPLHF
TRBJ2-5 | - | TRBV4-1 | TRBD1 | TGCGCCAGCAGCCATACTCCCGCAGGGGGTCAAGAGACCCAGTACTTC | CASSHTPAGGQETQYF
TRBJ2-1 | - | TRBV6-5 | - | TGTGCCAGCAGTCCGACAGTGAACTCCTACAATGAGCAGTTCTTC | CASSPTVNSYNEQFF
TRBJ2-7 | - | TRBV18 | TRBD1 | TGTGCCAGCTCACGACACAGGGGCGGAACCGATAACTACGAGCAGTACTTC | CASSRHRGGTDNYEQYF
TRBJ2-7 | - | TRBV4-3 | - | TGCGCCAGCAGCCAAGACTGGACAGCAAACTTCGAGCAGTACTTC | CASSQDWTANFEQYF
TRBJ2-7 | - | TRBV5-4 | - | TGTGCCAGCAGTCAAGGACTTTCCTACGAGCAGTACTTC | CASSQGLSYEQYF
TRBJ1-3 | - | TRBV6-1 | - | TGTGCCAGCACTAGGGGCAGGGATCCCGGAAACACCATATATTTT | CASTRGRDPGNTIYF
TRBJ2-7 | - | TRBV7-8 | TRBD1 | TGTGCCAGCAGCTTAGAACAGGGGGAAGAGTACGAGCAGTACTTC | CASSLEQGEEYEQYF
TRBJ2-2 | - | TRBV27 | TRBD2 | TGTGCCAGCAGTTTTCTAGCGGGGAACACCGGGGAGCTGTTTTTT | CASSFLAGNTGELFF
TRBJ2-7 | - | TRBV30 | TRBD2 | TGTGCCTGGAGTGTAGGGGCGGGAGAGTACGAGCAGTACTTC | CAWSVGAGEYEQYF
TRBJ2-7 | once | TRBV6-9 | - | TGTGCCAGCAGTTATAGTTTGAGGCGAAATTACTCCTACGAGCAGTACTTC | CASSYSLRRNYSYEQYF
TRBJ2-3 | once | TRBV5-1 | TRBD2 | TGCGCCAGCAGCTCTAGACTAGCGGGGCACACAGATACGCAGTATTTT | CASSSRLAGHTDTQYF
TRBJ2-7 | - | TRBV23-1 | - | TGCGCCAGCAGTCAAGTGTTACTGACGGGAGCTGCCTACGAGCAGTACTTC | CASSQVLLTGAAYEQYF
TRBJ1-3 | - | TRBV30 | - | TGTGCCTGGAGTCCAGGGCCCTCTGGAAACACCATATATTTT | CAWSPGPSGNTIYF
TRBJ1-1 | - | TRBV5-1 | - | TGCGCCAGCAGCTTGTACGCCAGAAGCTTCCAGGGCACTGAAGCTTTCTTT | CASSLYARSFQGTEAFF
TRBJ1-2 | - | TRBV28 | - | TGTGCCAGCAGCAGCGACAGCAACTATGGCTACACCTTC | CASSSDSNYGYTF
TRBJ2-3 | - | TRBV27 | TRBD2 | TGTGCCAGCAGCTTAATGGCGGGAGGGTCAGATACGCAGTATTTT | CASSLMAGGSDTQYF
TRBJ1-1 | - | TRBV15 | - | TGTGCCACCAGCAGAGAACGAGACATGGACACTGAAGCTTTCTTT | CATSRERDMDTEAFF
TRBJ2-3 | - | TRBV18 | TRBD1 | TGTGCCAGCTCACCACCGGGACAGGGCACAGATACGCAGTATTTT | CASSPPGQGTDTQYF
TRBJ2-1 | once | TRBV7-8 | - | TGTGCCAGCAGTGTCTCGGCCTACAATGAGCAGTTCTTC | CASSVSAYNEQFF
TRBJ2-7 | - | TRBV5-8 | - | TGTGCCAGCAGCTCACCGCGGGACAGCACCTACGAGCAGTACTTC | CASSSPRDSTYEQYF
TRBJ2-1 | - | TRBV19 | TRBD2 | TGTGCCAGTACCGATACTAGCGGTAGCTCCTACAATGAGCAGTTCTTC | CASTDTSGSSYNEQFF
TRBJ1-2 | - | TRBV29-1 | - | TGCAGCGTTGGGCCCAGGGGAGATTCTAGAGGCTACACCTTC | CSVGPRGDSRGYTF
TRBJ2-7 | - | TRBV6-1 | - | TGTGCCAGCAGCATAAGTCAGGTTTACGAGCAGTACTTC | CASSISQVYEQYF
TRBJ1-5 | - | TRBV18 | TRBD1 | TGTGCCAGCTCACCACCGGGACAGGGCCCATATAGCAATCAGCCCCAGCATTTT | CASSPPGQGPYSNQPQHF
TRBJ1-3 | - | TRBV2 | - | TGTGCCAGCAGTGAGCGCCTCAACACCATATATTTT | CASSERLNTIYF
TRBJ1-2 | - | TRBV6-6 | - | TGTGCCACGGGGAGGGCGGACTATGGCTACACCTTC | CATGRADYGYTF
TRBJ2-3 | - | TRBV30 | - | TGTGCCTGGAGTGCGGGAGATACGCAGTATTTT | CAWSAGDTQYF
TRBJ1-3 | once | TRBV29-1 | - | TGCAGCGTAGCCCAGGGGTCGGGAAACACCATATATTTT | CSVAQGSGNTIYF
TRBJ2-7 | - | TRBV28 | TRBD2 | TGTGCCAGCAGTCCTTGGACTAGCCGATCCTACGAGCAGTACTTC | CASSPWTSRSYEQYF
TRBJ2-2 | once | TRBV7-6 | - | TGTGCCAGCAGCCCCCTCGGCAGGGTTTTCACCGGGGAGCTGTTTTTT | CASSPLGRVFTGELFF
TRBJ1-2 | - | TRBV29-1 | TRBD1 | TGCAGCGTTGAAGATCAAAAAGACAGGGATGGCTACACCTTC | CSVEDQKDRDGYTF
TRBJ1-5 | - | TRBV28 | - | TGTGCCAGCAGTTTGTACAAGAATGATGATCAGCCCCAGCATTTT | CASSLYKNDDQPQHF
TRBJ2-3 | - | TRBV2 | - | TGTGCCAGCAGTCTAACAAACAGGGACCGCACAGATACGCAGTATTTT | CASSLTNRDRTDTQYF
TRBJ2-7 | - | TRBV12-1 | - | TGTGCCAGCAGCCGCCGGCAGGCCTACGAGCAGTACTTC | CASSRRQAYEQYF
TRBJ1-1 | - | TRBV6-5 | - | TGTGCCAGCAGTTACTACGGACAGAGTGAAGCTTTCTTT | CASSYYGQSEAFF
TRBJ1-4 | - | TRBV6-1 | TRBD1 | TGTGCCAGCAGTGACGGGCAGGGGGTGTATGAAAAACTGTTTTTT | CASSDGQGVYEKLFF
TRBJ1-2 | - | TRBV30 | - | TGTGCCTGGAGTGTACAAAAGGGGTTCGGCTACACCTTC | CAWSVQKGFGYTF
TRBJ1-1 | - | TRBV29-1 | - | TGCAGCGTTGAAGAATCCTACAGGGCCGGCACTGAAGCTTTCTTT | CSVEESYRAGTEAFF
TRBJ2-3 | - | TRBV7-3 | - | TGTGCCAGCAGCTCCCAGGGATCAGATACGCAGTATTTT | CASSSQGSDTQYF
TRBJ2-2 | few | TRBV6-4 | TRBD1 | TGTGCCAGCGGGACAGGGGCCACCGGGGAGCTGTTTTTT | CASGTGATGELFF
TRBJ2-7 | - | TRBV19 | TRBD2 | TGTGCCAGTAGTATAGATCGGAGGGGCGGACTAGCGGGACACTACGAGCAGTACTTC | CASSIDRRGGLAGHYEQYF